Presented here are 31 T cell receptor beta chains from one specimen sequenced in a study of T cells after yellow fever vaccination. TCRdb reprocessed the 5' RACE reads with MiXCR, giving one entry per CDR3 protein. The table has around 260,000 distinct CDR3 sequences, 5.2% seen once. The source material was CD4+ T cells sorted from PBMCs, sampled on the day of the yellow fever booster vaccination. These receptors all stem from a man younger than 35 who received the YFV17D yellow fever vaccine.

The chain employs TRBV5-1 and TRBJ1-4, with 8 bases aligning to TRBD1. The V gene end was trimmed by 3 bases and the J gene end by 7 bases; junction bases not matched to a gene: 8. The CDR3 contains 15 residues. In germline, CDR1 is SGHRS, CDR2 YFSETQ. CDR3 region: CASSSILDRVEKLFF. DNA for the CDR3: TGCGCCAGCAGCTCCATCCTGGACAGGGTTGAAAAACTGTTTTTT.

This clonotype was seen many times. The chain uses TRBV6-2 or TRBV6-3 and TRBJ1-1, with a weak D call TRBD1 (5 bases). The CDR3 has 15 residues. V lost 6 bases, J lost 0 bases, and 14 bases lay in between. The V gene's germline CDR1 is MNHEY and CDR2 SVGEGT. The CDR3 protein is CASSYRPGLNTEAFF. The CDR3 region has the DNA TGTGCCAGCAGCTATCGCCCAGGGTTGAACACTGAAGCTTTCTTT.

This clonotype came up a few times. The chain couples TRBV2 to TRBJ1-1, with a possible D match to TRBD1 (5 bases). The germline V and J ends were trimmed by 6 bases and 5 bases, with 16 bases remaining between them. This CDR3 is 14 amino acids long. Germline V gives CDR1 SNHLY, CDR2 FYNNEI. CDR3 in amino acids: CASSEGPTLTEAFF. The DNA for the CDR3 is TGTGCCAGCAGCGAGGGACCCACACTGACTGAAGCTTTCTTT. The full variable domain, with the rest looked up from reference TRBV2 and TRBJ1-1, is EPEVTQTPSHQVTQMGQEVILRCVPISNHLYFYWYRQILGQKVEFLVSFYNNEISEKSEIFDDQFSVERPDGSNFTLKIRSTKLEDSAMYFCASSEGPTLTEAFFGQGTRLTVV.

This clonotype was detected ten times or more. The gene calls are TRBV3-1 and TRBJ2-1; D unclear. The CDR3 totals 15 residues. Trimming removed 0 bases at V and 7 bases at J, with 13 bases between. Germline-derived CDR1 and CDR2 are LGHDT and YNNKEL (reference sequence). This CDR3 reads CASSQESLGRNEQFF. The DNA for the CDR3 is TGTGCCAGCAGCCAAGAATCCTTAGGCCGGAATGAGCAGTTCTTC.

The chain employs TRBV10-2 and TRBJ2-1; a possible D gene is TRBD2 (5 bases). The CDR3 totals 15 residues. Trimming removed 6 bases from V and 4 bases from J, with 16 bases in between. Looked up from germline, CDR1 is WSHSY and CDR2 is SAAADI. CDR3 sequence: CASSATSPEYNEQFF. CDR3 bases: TGCGCCAGCAGCGCAACTAGTCCGGAGTACAATGAGCAGTTCTTC.

The rearrangement links TRBV13 to TRBJ1-4; D perhaps matches TRBD1 (6 bases). This CDR3 region has 15 residues. V lost 5 bases and J lost 6, with 16 bases in between. The germline CDR1 and CDR2 sequences are PRHDT and FYEKMQ (reference sequence). CDR3 sequence reads: CASSRGGAPDEKLFF. CDR3 sequence (DNA): TGTGCCAGCAGCCGCGGGGGGGCCCCCGATGAAAAACTGTTTTTT.

This clonotype appeared a few times. This sequence joins TRBV5-1 and TRBJ1-1; D call uncertain. V lost 2 bases and J lost 3, with 11 bases in between. Germline assignment: CDR1 SGHRS and CDR2 YFSETQ. The CDR3 has 14 residues. CDR3 sequence: CASSFVGLHTEAFF. The CDR3 DNA is TGCGCCAGCAGCTTTGTTGGGCTTCACACTGAAGCTTTCTTT. Together with reference TRBV5-1 and TRBJ1-1, the CDR3 gives the full variable domain: KAGVTQTPRYLIKTRGQQVTLSCSPISGHRSVSWYQQTPGQGLQFLFEYFSETQRNKGNFPGRFSGRQFSNSRSEMNVSTLELGDSALYLCASSFVGLHTEAFFGQGTRLTVV.

This clonotype has a count of ten or more. This sequence joins TRBV11-2 and TRBJ2-5; TRBD2 is a possible D gene (5 bases). Germline loops: CDR1 SGHAT, CDR2 FQNNGV. V lost 1 base to trimming and J lost 5 bases, with 14 bases between them. This CDR3 has 15 residues. In DNA form, the CDR3 reads TGTGCCAGCAGCTTAGGTTCGTCCGGGGTGGAGACCCAGTACTTC. Translated: CASSLGSSGVETQYF.

In this sample, this clonotype turned up many times. The V gene is TRBV12-3 or TRBV12-4, the J gene TRBJ2-7; 10 bases fit TRBD1. The junction had 6 bases not matched to a gene; V was cut back by 6 bases and J by 4 bases. The CDR3 has 14 amino acids. CDR3 nucleotide sequence: TGTGCCAGCAGCGGGACAGGGGTCAGGTACGAGCAGTACTTC. Amino acids: CASSGTGVRYEQYF.

This clonotype was seen many times. The chain employs TRBV20-1 and TRBJ2-1; D is unclear. The V gene's germline CDR1 is DFQATT and CDR2 SNEGSKA (reference sequence). V was pared by 0 bases and J by 7 bases, with 7 bases between. The CDR3 has 12 residues. The CDR3 here is CSARESVNEQFF. The CDR3 bases are TGCAGTGCTAGAGAATCGGTTAATGAGCAGTTCTTC.

A few counts support this clonotype. J is TRBJ2-3 and V is TRBV9; 13 bases agree with TRBD2. The germline V gene encodes CDR1 SGDLS and CDR2 YYNGEE. Trimming cost V 0 bases and J 4 bases; bases outside gene matches: 8. CDR3 size: 18 residues. The CDR3 DNA sequence: TGTGCCAGCAGCGTAGCTACTAGCGGGGGGGCGCGGGCAGATACGCAGTATTTT. Amino acids: CASSVATSGGARADTQYF.

A few counts support this clonotype. V gene TRBV20-1 combines with J gene TRBJ1-2; D uncertain. Trimming stripped 4 bases from V and 5 bases from J, with 14 bases between. CDR1 and CDR2 from the germline V gene are DFQATT and SNEGSKA (reference sequence). The length of the CDR3 is 13 residues. CDR3 coding DNA: TGCAGTGCTATTCATCAGAAAAAATATGGCTACACCTTC. This encodes CSAIHQKKYGYTF.

This clonotype was picked up a small number of times. The chain uses TRBV7-9 and TRBJ1-1; D call uncertain. The CDR3 totals 13 residues. Between the trimmed V and J ends, which lost 5 bases and 3 bases, there was a span of 10 bases. Germline CDR1 and CDR2: SEHNR and FQNEAQ (reference sequence). In DNA form, the CDR3 reads TGTGCCAGCAGCCACTGGACTCACACTGAAGCTTTCTTT. This sequence encodes CASSHWTHTEAFF.

The chain uses TRBV10-3 and TRBJ1-1; 7 nucleotides line up with TRBD1. The CDR3 loop spans 13 amino acids. Germline CDR1 ENHRY, CDR2 SYGVKD. With 7 bases clipped from V and 2 bases from J, the junction kept 4 bases outside the gene matches. For the CDR3, the DNA is TGTGCCATCACGGGACAGATCAACACTGAAGCTTTCTTT. It codes for CAITGQINTEAFF.

In this sample, this clonotype turned up a few times. V is TRBV4-1 and J is TRBJ1-4; 7 bases map to TRBD1. V gave up 1 base and J gave up 7 bases; unmatched junction bases: 6. The V gene's germline CDR1 is MGHRA and CDR2 YSYEKL. The CDR3 has 15 amino acids. CDR3 coding DNA: TGCGCCAGCAGCCAAGTTCAGACAGGGAGTGAAAAACTGTTTTTT. Amino acid sequence: CASSQVQTGSEKLFF.

The chain carries TRBV7-2 and TRBJ2-7; D remains unclear. Trimming took 5 bases from V and 8 from J, leaving 13 bases between them. This CDR3 is 12 amino acids long. Germline assignment: CDR1 SGHTA and CDR2 FQGNSA. CDR3 residues: CASSLMVEKQYF. CDR3 coding DNA: TGTGCCAGCAGCCTCATGGTGGAAAAGCAGTACTTC.

The chain recombines TRBV20-1 with TRBJ2-6; TRBD2 might be the D (6 bases). The CDR3 loop spans 15 amino acids. Trimming cost V 2 bases and J 2 bases, with 10 bases left between them. Germline lookup yields CDR1 DFQATT and CDR2 SNEGSKA (reference sequence). CDR3 nucleotides: TGCAGTGCTAGACCGGGCGGGGCTGGGGCCAACGTCCTGACTTTC. Its translation is CSARPGGAGANVLTF.

The CDR3 nucleotides are TGTGCCAGCACCGACCCCCGCCTGAACACTGAAGCTTTCTTT. Translation: CASTDPRLNTEAFF. This sequence joins TRBV6-5 and TRBJ1-1; D not resolved. The CDR3 is 14 residues long. Per the germline V gene, CDR1 is MNHEY and CDR2 is SVGAGI. V shed 7 bases and J shed 0 bases, with 12 bases lying between them.

On this clonotype itself: At one end, the junction sequence differs from germline, possibly due to a read error. Written as DNA, the CDR3 is TGCGCCAGCAGCCAACAATGGGAAAAACTGGTTTTT. Amino acid sequence: CASSQQWEKLVF. The J gene is TRBJ1-4, the V gene TRBV4-1; D call uncertain. CDR3 length: 12 amino acids. Germline lookup yields CDR1 MGHRA and CDR2 YSYEKL.

Many counts were recorded for this clonotype. The chain employs TRBV9 and TRBJ2-1; D uncertain. Germline V gives CDR1 SGDLS, CDR2 YYNGEE. The length of the CDR3 is 15 residues. Between the trimmed V and J ends, which lost 0 bases and 4 bases, there was a span of 11 bases. The CDR3 loop is CASSVAPAKYNEQFF. In DNA form, the CDR3 reads TGTGCCAGCAGCGTAGCGCCAGCTAAATACAATGAGCAGTTCTTC.

This clonotype came up many times. J is TRBJ2-3 and V is TRBV12-3 or TRBV12-4; TRBD2 matches at 8 bases. CDR3 length: 16 amino acids. V lost 2 bases to trimming and J lost 4 bases; unmatched junction nucleotides: 8. CDR3 coding DNA: TGTGCCAGCAGTTTACTTTTACTAGCGGCCTCAGATACGCAGTATTTT. Protein product: CASSLLLLAASDTQYF.

A few counts support this clonotype. The chain joins TRBV3-1 to TRBJ2-7; D uncertain. CDR3 size: 14 residues. Germline CDR1 and CDR2: LGHDT and YNNKEL (reference sequence). Trimming removed 3 bases from V and 0 bases from J, with 9 bases in between. Here the CDR3 reads CASSHATASYEQYF. The CDR3 nucleotides are TGTGCCAGCAGCCATGCAACGGCCTCCTACGAGCAGTACTTC.

This clonotype was recorded a few times. The chain carries TRBV11-3 and TRBJ2-4; perhaps TRBD2 as D (5 bases). V gave up 3 bases and J gave up 1 base, with 19 bases separating them. Germline V gene lookup returns CDR1 SGHNT and CDR2 YENEEA. The CDR3 sequence is 18 residues long. The CDR3 bases are TGTGCCAGCAGCTTTCCCTTGTGGGGTGGCGGGGCCAAAAACATTCAGTACTTC. Its protein is CASSFPLWGGGAKNIQYF.

This clonotype was observed a handful of times. The chain uses TRBV12-3 or TRBV12-4 and TRBJ2-2; tentative D call: TRBD1 (6 bases). This CDR3 is built from 15 residues. V lost 6 bases and J 7 bases, leaving 18 bases between the germline ends. The chain's CDR3 is CASRVRDKAYGELFF. As DNA, the CDR3 is TGTGCCAGCAGGGTCCGGGACAAGGCCTACGGGGAGCTGTTTTTT.

This clonotype was seen repeatedly, ten times or more. The genes are TRBV29-1 and TRBJ2-5; 8 positions match TRBD2. This CDR3 contains 13 residues. The germline V gene has CDR1 SQVTM and CDR2 ANQGSEA. The trim removed 3 bases at V and 2 bases at J, leaving 2 bases unmatched. The CDR3 sequence is CSVERGVQETQYF. The CDR3, as DNA: TGCAGCGTTGAGCGGGGGGTTCAAGAGACCCAGTACTTC.

This clonotype was observed a handful of times. The limits of the CDR3 on the DNA are not certain, so only TCRdb's listed CDR3 is given. V is TRBV4-3 and J is TRBJ2-2; the listed D gene, TRBD1, was not tested against the DNA. The CDR3 has 14 residues if both end residues are counted. Germline V gene sequence: CDR1 LGHNA, CDR2 YSLEER. The chain's CDR3 is CASSQDRGTGSCFF.

CDR3 loop: CASSVAFTSGSSYNEQFF. The CDR3 DNA is TGTGCCAGCAGCGTAGCTTTCACTAGCGGAAGCTCCTACAATGAGCAGTTCTTC. V gene TRBV9 combines with J gene TRBJ2-1; 8 bases are shared with TRBD2. CDR3 length equals 18 residues. Germline V gene lookup returns CDR1 SGDLS and CDR2 YYNGEE. With V trimmed by 0 bases and J by 0 bases, 8 bases remained unmatched. Drawing the rest from reference TRBV9 and TRBJ2-1, the complete variable domain is DSGVTQTPKHLITATGQRVTLRCSPRSGDLSVYWYQQSLDQGLQFLIQYYNGEERAKGNILERFSAQQFPDLHSELNLSSLELGDSALYFCASSVAFTSGSSYNEQFFGPGTRLTVL.

This clonotype has a count of ten or more. V gene TRBV2 combines with J gene TRBJ2-2, with 12 bases lining up with TRBD2. This CDR3 is 15 amino acids long. Looked up from germline, CDR1 is SNHLY and CDR2 is FYNNEI. V was clipped by 4 bases and J by 7 bases; unmatched bases: 4. In nucleotides, the CDR3 is TGTGCCAGCAGTGGACTAGCGGGGGTCGTCGGGGAGCTGTTTTTT. This encodes CASSGLAGVVGELFF.

This clonotype was observed a few times. The V call is TRBV7-2, the J call TRBJ1-1; the match to TRBD1 covers 7 bases. The length of the CDR3 is 14 residues. In germline, CDR1 is SGHTA, CDR2 FQGNSA. V lost 3 bases, J lost 5 bases, and 6 bases stayed unmatched. CDR3 nucleotides: TGTGCCAGCAGCTTCGGACAGGAGAGTACTGAAGCTTTCTTT. Its translation: CASSFGQESTEAFF.

The chain carries TRBV13 and TRBJ1-1, with D possibly matching TRBD1 (5 bases). This CDR3 has 18 residues. The ends were cut back, 4 bases at V and 1 base at J, with 22 bases in the middle. Germline CDR1 PRHDT, CDR2 FYEKMQ (reference sequence). The CDR3 region is CASSSYHGQGGGNTEAFF. CDR3 sequence (DNA): TGTGCCAGCAGCTCTTACCACGGGCAGGGTGGGGGGAACACTGAAGCTTTCTTT.

Many counts were recorded for this clonotype. The chain has TRBV4-3 and TRBJ1-6; D is perhaps TRBD1 (6 bases). The CDR3 runs to 17 residues. Germline V CDR1 and CDR2: LGHNA, YSLEER. V lost 0 bases and J lost 0, with 9 bases in between. CDR3 amino acids: CASSQDQGPSYNSPLHF. CDR3 nucleotide sequence: TGCGCCAGCAGCCAAGATCAGGGGCCCTCCTATAATTCACCCCTCCACTTT.